A selection of T cell receptor beta chains follows, all from one sample in a study of response to subunit inactivated influenza vaccine. From the RT-PCR reads, TCRdb called clonotypes with MiXCR, one entry per CDR3 protein. Of about 570,000 distinct CDR3 sequences listed, 10% to 12% were seen once; the top ten hold 11%. A further study also used this sample, focusing on T cells expressing NK-cell markers.

This material consisted of PBMCs from blood, taken on the day of vaccination. The receptors originated from a man between 50 and 59 years old who received an inactivated influenza vaccine. Each CDR3 is given with its conserved first and last residue. The D gene is left open where the match is weak. Only some rows state a clone size, as once, few, many or a class for expanded clones.

V: TRBV9; J: TRBJ2-5; D: NA; size: NA; CDR3: CASSVDIAPQETQYF; DNA: TGTGCCAGCAGCGTAGATATAGCGCCACAAGAGACCCAGTACTTC
V: TRBV29-1; J: TRBJ2-2; D: TRBD2; size: few; CDR3: CSVEGRTRGGELFF; DNA: TGCAGCGTTGAAGGCCGGACTAGGGGCGGGGAGCTGTTTTTT
V: TRBV20-1; J: TRBJ2-2; D: TRBD2; size: NA; CDR3: CSAVAGGAAGELFF; DNA: TGCAGTGCGGTGGCGGGAGGGGCGGCCGGGGAGCTGTTTTTT
V: TRBV6-5; J: TRBJ1-4; D: NA; size: NA; CDR3: CASSYGGQPNEKLFF; DNA: TGTGCCAGCAGTTACGGCGGACAGCCTAATGAAAAACTGTTTTTT
V: TRBV29-1; J: TRBJ2-1; D: TRBD2; size: few; CDR3: CSVQGTSGYNEQFF; DNA: TGCAGCGTTCAGGGGACTAGCGGGTACAATGAGCAGTTCTTC
V: TRBV28; J: TRBJ2-7; D: NA; size: NA; CDR3: CASSLSPRGETYEQYF; DNA: TGTGCCAGCAGTTTATCTCCCAGGGGGGAGACCTACGAGCAGTACTTC
V: TRBV7-2; J: TRBJ2-3; D: TRBD2; size: many; CDR3: CASSLGLAGSADTQYF; DNA: TGTGCCAGCAGCTTAGGTCTAGCGGGGTCCGCAGATACGCAGTATTTT
V: TRBV11-1; J: TRBJ2-2; D: NA; size: NA; CDR3: CASSFQAGSTGELFF; DNA: TGTGCCAGCAGCTTTCAGGCAGGGAGTACCGGGGAGCTGTTTTTT
V: TRBV20-1; J: TRBJ2-5; D: TRBD2; size: NA; CDR3: CSARSTSGGQETQYF; DNA: TGCAGTGCTAGGTCGACTAGCGGGGGCCAAGAGACCCAGTACTTC
V: TRBV3-1; J: TRBJ2-5; D: TRBD2; size: NA; CDR3: CASSSLAGGSQETQYF; DNA: TGTGCCAGCAGCTCCCTAGCGGGGGGGTCCCAAGAGACCCAGTACTTC
V: TRBV28; J: TRBJ2-3; D: NA; size: NA; CDR3: CASSFGGTSTDTQYF; DNA: TGTGCCAGCAGTTTTGGGGGAACAAGCACAGATACGCAGTATTTT
V: TRBV10-3; J: TRBJ2-6; D: NA; size: many; CDR3: CAISELGKTGANVLTF; DNA: TGTGCCATCAGTGAGTTGGGGAAAACTGGGGCCAACGTCCTGACTTTC
V: TRBV10-2; J: TRBJ2-2; D: NA; size: few; CDR3: CASSESGQETTGELFF; DNA: TGCGCCAGCAGTGAGTCCGGGCAGGAGACCACCGGGGAGCTGTTTTTT
V: TRBV12-3/TRBV12-4; J: TRBJ1-2; D: NA; size: NA; CDR3: CASSFGGDYGYTF; DNA: TGTGCCAGCAGTTTTGGGGGTGACTATGGCTACACCTTC
V: TRBV5-1; J: TRBJ2-7; D: TRBD1; size: many; CDR3: CASSLDPPTGGVDEQYF; DNA: TGCGCCAGCAGCCTAGATCCCCCGACAGGGGGGGTCGACGAGCAGTACTTC
V: TRBV5-1; J: TRBJ2-1; D: TRBD1; size: many; CDR3: CASSSQGVRYNEQFF; DNA: TGCGCCAGCAGCTCACAGGGGGTCCGTTACAATGAGCAGTTCTTC
V: TRBV2; J: TRBJ1-2; D: NA; size: many; CDR3: CASKPDGYGYTF; DNA: TGTGCCAGCAAACCGGACGGCTATGGCTACACCTTC
V: TRBV12-3/TRBV12-4; J: TRBJ1-2; D: NA; size: few; CDR3: CASSLTPAAGYTF; DNA: TGTGCCAGCAGTTTAACGCCCGCTGCTGGCTACACCTTC